Below, 4 T cell receptor beta chains from the same sample are listed, as sequenced in a study of T cells expressing NK-cell markers. TCRdb re-called the 5' RACE reads; one entry per CDR3 protein, DNA not given. This listing includes 300,000 or so distinct CDR3 sequences. What was sequenced was blood T cells: a sorted CD56 or NKG2C T cell subset, CD4+ or CD8+ T cells, or bulk PBMC T cells (not recorded which). The receptor source for this set is a woman between 18 and 75 years old in good health.

The gene calls are TRBV12-3 or TRBV12-4 and TRBJ2-6; the D call of TRBD1 rests on TCRdb alone, since no DNA is present to check it. This CDR3 is built from 15 residues. CDR3 region: CASTNRVTGANVLTF.

The rearrangement uses TRBV11-2 and TRBJ2-1; the D call of TRBD1 rests on TCRdb alone, since no DNA is present to check it. This CDR3 region has 15 residues. The germline gives CDR1 SGHAT, CDR2 FQNNGV. CDR3 protein: CASSYRDSSYNEQFF.

The gene calls are TRBV6-5 and TRBJ1-2; checking the TCRdb D call of TRBD1 is not possible without DNA. Germline CDR1 MNHEY, CDR2 SVGAGI. The CDR3 extends over 15 amino acids. The CDR3 loop is CASSYGRGHYYGYTF.

The chain is built from TRBV20-1 and TRBJ2-7; TCRdb gives TRBD2 as the D gene, but with no DNA this cannot be confirmed. CDR3 length: 15 amino acids. Germline V gives CDR1 DFQATT, CDR2 SNEGSKA (reference sequence). The CDR3 loop is CSARRSGTLSYEQYF.